These 19 T cell receptor beta chains were all obtained from the same sample, sequenced in a study of PD-1 blockade in mismatch repair-deficient tumors. Only in-frame clones appear in the TCRdb table, and some are missing; sequencing was by immunoSEQ multiplex PCR. This sample yields some 120,000 clones, of which approximately 90% are seen a single time; approximately 13% belongs to the top ten. The source material was peripheral blood, sampled 44 weeks after starting pembrolizumab. The receptor set was obtained from an adult with mismatch repair-deficient cancer.

This clone was seen a few times. This sequence joins TRBV19 and TRBJ2-7; 12 bases are shared with TRBD1. Per the germline V gene, CDR1 is LNHDA and CDR2 is SQIVND (reference sequence). The ends lost 5 bases at V and 8 bases at J; junction bases unmatched: 13. This CDR3 comprises 16 residues. The CDR3 is CASSGRNRDRGHKQYF. The CDR3 DNA follows: TGTGCCAGTAGTGGCCGAAACCGGGACAGGGGGCATAAGCAGTACTTC.

V is TRBV21-1 and J is TRBJ2-7. TRBV21-1 is an annotated pseudogene. The CDR3 has 15 residues. In DNA, the CDR3 is TGTGCCAGCAGCAAAGGAACAAGCCGAACCTACGAGCAGTACTTC. Protein sequence: CASSKGTSRTYEQYF.

The count of this clone is one. This chain joins TRBV6-1 and TRBJ2-3; D may be TRBD1 (6 bases). V shed 2 bases and J shed 1 base, with 13 bases lying between them. The CDR3 sequence is 16 residues long. CDR1 and CDR2 from the germline V gene are MNHNS and SASEGT. This chain's CDR3 is CASSEPKTGGTDTQYF. For the CDR3, the DNA is TGTGCCAGCAGTGAACCGAAGACAGGAGGCACAGATACGCAGTATTTT.

The rearrangement links TRBV13 to TRBJ2-1; tentatively, D is TRBD1 or TRBD2 (5 bases each). V was pared by 10 bases and J by 6 bases, with 22 bases between. Germline V gene lookup returns CDR1 PRHDT and CDR2 FYEKMQ (reference sequence). There are 15 residues in the CDR3. CDR3 bases: TGTGCCACCCCCGAAGAGGGGAGTTGGCCCAATGAGCAGTTCTTC. The encoded protein is CATPEEGSWPNEQFF.

V and J are TRBV18 and TRBJ1-2; 9 nucleotides align to TRBD1. CDR3 length: 16 residues. J gave up 6 bases and V 2 bases, and 10 bases lay outside the gene matches. Germline CDR1 is KGHSH and CDR2 is LQKENI. CDR3 nucleotides: TGTGCCAGCTCACCAAGTGACGGGACAGGGACGCATGGCTACACCTTC. Its translation: CASSPSDGTGTHGYTF.

The DNA of the CDR3 is TGTGCCAGCAGTTTTAACCTCGGGGGCGTTCAAGAGACCCAGTACTTC. It specifies CASSFNLGGVQETQYF. The chain carries TRBV28 and TRBJ2-5; D is perhaps TRBD1 or TRBD2 (6 bases each). V was clipped by 3 bases and J by 2 bases, with 16 bases between them. CDR1 is MDHEN, CDR2 SYDVKM, per germline. The CDR3 is 16 amino acids.

This CDR3 is CASSPDPNYRPGANVLTF. CDR3 nucleotides: TGTGCCAGCAGCCCCGATCCGAATTACAGGCCTGGGGCCAACGTCCTGACTTTC. The chain uses TRBV7-2 and TRBJ2-6; D may be TRBD1 (5 bases). Trimming pared 5 bases from V and 2 bases from J, leaving 19 bases between. The CDR3 has 18 residues. Germline CDR1 reads SGHTA; CDR2 reads FQGNSA.

This clone was detected once. This chain links TRBV29-1 with TRBJ2-3; D gene ambiguous. The CDR3 is 14 residues long. V was pared by 4 bases and J by 0 bases, with 11 bases between. Germline CDR1 reads SQVTM; CDR2 reads ANQGSEA. The CDR3 DNA reads TGCAGCGTTGTGGGAATTATAAGCACAGATACGCAGTATTTT. Amino acid sequence: CSVVGIISTDTQYF.

This clone has a handful of counts. V is TRBV7-9 and J is TRBJ2-3; the D gene is possibly TRBD1 (5 bases). Per germline, CDR1 SEHNR and CDR2 FQNEAQ (reference sequence). The V gene lost 5 bases and the J gene lost 6 bases, with 18 bases spanning the gap. The CDR3 sequence is 15 residues long. The CDR3 DNA reads as TGTGCCAGCAGCCCCGGACAAGGCATGGCGGATACGCAGTATTTT. It is translated as CASSPGQGMADTQYF.

The count of this clone is one. The chain recombines TRBV6-5 with TRBJ1-1; possibly TRBD1 for D (5 bases). The CDR3 contains 15 residues. Germline V CDR1 and CDR2: MNHEY, SVGAGI. V was clipped by 0 bases and J by 6 bases, with 14 bases between them. In nucleotides, the CDR3 is TGTGCCAGCAGTTACTCGCCAGAGGGGCCTTCTGAAGCTTTCTTT. Translating gives CASSYSPEGPSEAFF.

This sequence joins TRBV5-1 and TRBJ1-1; 8 bases align to TRBD1. The CDR3 has 16 residues. The germline gives CDR1 SGHRS, CDR2 YFSETQ. The junction had 5 bases not matched to a gene; V was cut back by 1 base and J by 0 bases. CDR3 region: CASSLRTGSMNTEAFF. DNA of the CDR3: TGCGCCAGCAGCTTGAGGACAGGGTCTATGAACACTGAAGCTTTCTTT.

This chain uses TRBV19 with TRBJ1-3; the D gene is possibly TRBD1 (6 bases). Trimming left V 5 bases short and J 1 base short, with 12 bases between. Per germline, CDR1 LNHDA and CDR2 SQIVND (reference sequence). This CDR3 has 15 residues. The CDR3 DNA sequence: TGTGCCAGTAGTGTCTGGACAGCGTCTGGAAACACCATATATTTT. This gives the protein CASSVWTASGNTIYF.

CDR3 loop: CASSLHSWYQETQYF. CDR3 in DNA: TGTGCCAGCAGCCTACACTCTTGGTACCAAGAGACCCAGTACTTC. The V call is TRBV14, the J call TRBJ2-5; no definite D call. The germline V gene encodes CDR1 SGHDN and CDR2 FVKESK. The CDR3 extends over 15 amino acids. V shed 4 bases and J shed 0 bases, with 12 bases lying between them.

This clone was seen a few times. J is TRBJ2-7 and V is TRBV4-1; D is uncertain. In germline, CDR1 is MGHRA, CDR2 YSYEKL. This CDR3 contains 13 residues. The ends were cut back, 3 bases at V and 0 bases at J, with 6 bases in the middle. The CDR3: CASSHVGSYEQYF. The CDR3 DNA follows: TGCGCCAGCAGCCATGTTGGCTCCTACGAGCAGTACTTC.

The gene calls are TRBV10-3 and TRBJ2-5; D uncertain. The length of the CDR3 is 13 residues. V shed 3 bases and J shed 5 bases, with 10 bases lying between them. Germline values: CDR1 ENHRY, CDR2 SYGVKD. CDR3 DNA: TGTGCCATCAGTGATCTTGAAAGGGAGACCCAGTACTTC. Residues: CAISDLERETQYF.

The chain carries TRBV28 and TRBJ1-2; maybe TRBD1 (6 bases). Trimming left V 7 bases short and J 5 bases short, with 14 bases between. CDR1 is MDHEN and CDR2 is SYDVKM in the germline V gene. This CDR3 contains 13 residues. The CDR3 is CASTPSGAYGYTF. As DNA, the CDR3 is TGTGCCAGCACCCCTTCAGGGGCATATGGCTACACCTTC.

Of note for this clone: This sample also contains other DNA sequences that code for the same CDR3. V usage is TRBV6-6 and J usage is TRBJ2-3; D unresolved. The V end lost 3 bases, the J end lost 5 bases, and 6 bases lay between the germline ends. The CDR3 sequence is 12 residues long. The germline V gene has CDR1 MNHNY and CDR2 SVGAGI (reference sequence). The CDR3 DNA follows: TGTGCCAGCAGTTATTCCATAGATACGCAGTATTTT. Amino acids: CASSYSIDTQYF.

The DNA for the CDR3 is TGTGCCAGCAGCCAGGACACCCCCAAGACAGGGCTGCAGTACTTC. It codes for CASSQDTPKTGLQYF. V usage is TRBV4-2 and J usage is TRBJ2-7; 7 bases are shared with TRBD1. This CDR3 comprises 15 residues. J was trimmed by 9 bases and V by 3 bases; bases with no gene match: 14. CDR1 and CDR2 from the germline V gene are LGHNA and YNFKEQ.

This chain connects TRBV5-6 to TRBJ2-7; possibly TRBD1 or TRBD2 for D (5 bases each). Deletions cut 3 bases from V and 3 bases from J, with 19 bases between. Germline CDR1 SGHDT, CDR2 YYEEEE. There are 16 residues in the CDR3. Here the CDR3 reads CASSWGTFPLFYEQYF. For the CDR3, the DNA is TGTGCCAGCAGCTGGGGGACCTTCCCTCTTTTCTACGAGCAGTACTTC.